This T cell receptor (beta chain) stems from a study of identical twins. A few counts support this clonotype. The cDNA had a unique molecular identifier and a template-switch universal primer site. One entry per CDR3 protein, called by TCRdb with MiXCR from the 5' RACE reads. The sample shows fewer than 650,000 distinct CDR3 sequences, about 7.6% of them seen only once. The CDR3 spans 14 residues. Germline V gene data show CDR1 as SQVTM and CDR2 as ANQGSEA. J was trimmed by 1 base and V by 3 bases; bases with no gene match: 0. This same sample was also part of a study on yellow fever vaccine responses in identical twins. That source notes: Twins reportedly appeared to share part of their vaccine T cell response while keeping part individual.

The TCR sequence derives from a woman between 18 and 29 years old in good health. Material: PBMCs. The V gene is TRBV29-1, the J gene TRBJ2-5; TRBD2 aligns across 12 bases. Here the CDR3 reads CSVETSGSQETQYF. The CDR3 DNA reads TGCAGCGTTGAGACTAGCGGGAGCCAAGAGACCCAGTACTTC.